A selection of T cell receptor beta chains follows, all from one sample in a study of identical twins. TCRdb used MiXCR to reprocess the 5' RACE reads, holding one entry per CDR3 protein. The table shows over 550,000 distinct CDR3 sequences, with just over 7% occurring only once. The sample also formed part of further work on yellow fever vaccine responses in identical twins.

Sequenced material: PBMCs. Source of these receptors: a woman in her late teens or twenties in good health. The conserved cysteine and the conserved F or W are not part of the CDR3 here.

j_gene,v_gene,CDR3aa
TRBJ1-4,TRBV6-1,ASSPWTVETNEKLF
TRBJ2-4,TRBV20-1,SASPGSYGKNIQY
TRBJ1-1,TRBV20-1,SAPRSGSTEAF
TRBJ2-7,TRBV7-9,ASSPDHSYEQY
TRBJ2-1,TRBV7-3,ASSQGLDHEQF
TRBJ2-2,TRBV24-1,ATSYRGELF
TRBJ2-1,TRBV12-3/TRBV12-4,ASSSDRGRGNEQF
TRBJ1-2,TRBV15,ATSRAREYGYT
TRBJ1-6,TRBV5-1,ASSLNGAPLH
TRBJ2-7,TRBV27,ASSNYRGLYEQY
TRBJ1-1,TRBV28,ASRYTGTGGTEAF
TRBJ2-1,TRBV12-3/TRBV12-4,ASRPTARDSSYNEQF
TRBJ2-1,TRBV5-1,ASSPGLAGRSSYNEQF
TRBJ2-3,TRBV20-1,SARKTGFSSTDTQY
TRBJ1-1,TRBV11-2,ASIPGGANTEAF
TRBJ2-1,TRBV3-1,ASSPLTSGGHNEQF
TRBJ2-5,TRBV7-9,ASSSARTSGQETQY
TRBJ2-1,TRBV24-1,ATSDDSYNEQF
TRBJ2-5,TRBV18,ASSLQWTGAETQY
TRBJ1-4,TRBV6-1,ASSENTSNEKLF
TRBJ2-2,TRBV28,ASSTHRGERGELF
TRBJ1-2,TRBV12-3/TRBV12-4,ASSLGGQGNGYT
TRBJ2-1,TRBV28,ASFSNNEQF
TRBJ2-5,TRBV4-1,ASRLGALLGDQETQY
TRBJ1-1,TRBV5-1,ASSPTGGIDTEAF
TRBJ1-3,TRBV4-1,ASSQVGRRVSGNTIY
TRBJ2-5,TRBV13,ASTQFRGGGETQY
TRBJ2-3,TRBV20-1,SARDLDRGQDTQY
TRBJ1-1,TRBV5-1,ASSLPDSLNTEAF
TRBJ1-4,TRBV5-1,ASSLTEAREKLF
TRBJ2-5,TRBV12-3/TRBV12-4,ASRGMWETQY
TRBJ2-1,TRBV12-3/TRBV12-4,ASSGGTGLYNEQF
TRBJ2-1,TRBV15,ATSSEAGTGSNEQF
TRBJ2-5,TRBV10-3,AISEQTGGGQETQY
TRBJ2-2,TRBV10-3,ATGPVHTGELF
TRBJ2-1,TRBV24-1,ATSDPTSGSEKGQF
TRBJ1-6,TRBV12-3/TRBV12-4,ASSLVARPLH
TRBJ2-5,TRBV5-1,ASSLFRGVQETQY
TRBJ2-7,TRBV9,ASGRESSYEQY
TRBJ2-1,TRBV6-5,ASSYLKGGRRSEQF
TRBJ2-1,TRBV20-1,SARDGTATYNEQF
TRBJ2-2,TRBV24-1,ATSDYTGELF
TRBJ2-7,TRBV7-9,ATLGQNPYEQY
TRBJ2-1,TRBV6-5,ASSSMGPYNEQF
TRBJ1-2,TRBV5-5,ASSQSRGNGYT
TRBJ2-3,TRBV2,ASSILAGTTDTQY
TRBJ2-1,TRBV28,ASRLETSGRAGEQF
TRBJ2-1,TRBV12-3/TRBV12-4,ASSLVGFEQF